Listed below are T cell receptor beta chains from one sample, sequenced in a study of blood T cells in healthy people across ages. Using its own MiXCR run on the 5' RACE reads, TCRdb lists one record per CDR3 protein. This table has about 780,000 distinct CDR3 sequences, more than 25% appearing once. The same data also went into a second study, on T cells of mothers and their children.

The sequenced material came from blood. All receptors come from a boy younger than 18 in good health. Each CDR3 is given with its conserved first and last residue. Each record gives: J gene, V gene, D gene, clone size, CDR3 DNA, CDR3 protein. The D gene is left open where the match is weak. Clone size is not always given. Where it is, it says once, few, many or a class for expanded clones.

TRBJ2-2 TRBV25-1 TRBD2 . TGTGCCAGCAGTGTGGGGGGGGTCCCCCGTCGGACCGGGGAGCTGTTTTTT CASSVGGVPRRTGELFF
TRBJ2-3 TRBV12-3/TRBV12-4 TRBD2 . TGTGCCAGCAGAATTAGCGGGAGGGCCAGCACAGATACGCAGTATTTT CASRISGRASTDTQYF
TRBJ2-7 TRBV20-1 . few TGCAGTGCCTCGAGCAGGGAGCACTACGAGCAGTACTTC CSASSREHYEQYF
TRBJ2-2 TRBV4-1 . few TGCGCCAGCAGCCGGCCTGACGCGGAGGCCAAGAGCACCAGGGAGCTGTTTTTT CASSRPDAEAKSTRELFF
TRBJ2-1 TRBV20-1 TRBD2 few TGCAGTGCTAGAACCCGGGGGGGCGTAAGCCACGCTTACAATGAGCAGTTCTTC CSARTRGGVSHAYNEQFF
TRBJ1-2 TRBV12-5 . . TGTGCTAGTGGTTTGGGATCTTTCGGGGAAAGTTGGGGCTACACCTTC CASGLGSFGESWGYTF
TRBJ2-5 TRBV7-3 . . TGTGCCAGCAGTCCCAGGGGAGGGGGGAAAGAGACCCAGTACTTC CASSPRGGGKETQYF
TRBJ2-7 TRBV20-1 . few TGCAGTGCTAGAGATCGTGCAGAGCAGTACTTC CSARDRAEQYF
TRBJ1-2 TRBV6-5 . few TGTGCCGGCAGCCCGGACTCTAACTATGGCTACACCTTC CAGSPDSNYGYTF
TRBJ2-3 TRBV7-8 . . TGTGCCAGCAGCGCCCGAACCCGTTGGGATACGCAGTATTTT CASSARTRWDTQYF
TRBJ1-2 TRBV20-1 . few TGCAGTGCTAGAGACCCCACTGGGGATCCTGGGGGCTACACCTTC CSARDPTGDPGGYTF
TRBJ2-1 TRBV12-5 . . TGTGCTAGTGGTTTAGGAGCCTACAATGAGCAGTTCTTC CASGLGAYNEQFF
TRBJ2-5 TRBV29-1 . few TGCAGCGTCCAGTCCGGGACTTCAAAGTACTTC CSVQSGTSKYF
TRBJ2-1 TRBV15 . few TGTGCCACCAGCAGGGGAGCCCCGGACCCCAGAATCAATGAGCAGTTCTTC CATSRGAPDPRINEQFF
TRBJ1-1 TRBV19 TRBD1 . TGTGCCAGTAGTCCACAGGGGGCGTTTCCCTTGAACACTGAAGCTTTCTTT CASSPQGAFPLNTEAFF
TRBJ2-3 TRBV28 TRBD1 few TGTGCCAGCAGTTCCCGAGGGGCGGGACAGGGGGGAGGGCCCAAGCCTAGCACAGATACGCAGTATTTT CASSSRGAGQGGGPKPSTDTQYF
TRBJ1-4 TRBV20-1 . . TGCAGTGCTAGAGTCCCGGGGATAGAGGAAAAACTGCTTTTT CSARVPGIEEKLLF
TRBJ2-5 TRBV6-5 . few TGTGCCACCTACAGGAACCCTCGGGAGACCCAGTACTTC CATYRNPRETQYF
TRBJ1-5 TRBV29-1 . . TGCAGCGTCGGGACCCTAGGCCAGCCCCAGCATTTT CSVGTLGQPQHF
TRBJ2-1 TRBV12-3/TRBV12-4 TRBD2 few TGTGCCAGCAGTCTTTCAGCGGGGTCCTTCAATGAGCAGTTCTTC CASSLSAGSFNEQFF
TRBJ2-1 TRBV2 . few TGTGCCAGCAGTTACAGGGTGAGCTCCTACAATGAGCAGTTCTTC CASSYRVSSYNEQFF
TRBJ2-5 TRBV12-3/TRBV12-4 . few TGTGCCAGCAGTTTACTCGGGACTCGGGAGACCCAGTACTTC CASSLLGTRETQYF
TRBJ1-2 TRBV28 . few TGTGCCAGCAGTATGGCAGATGGCTACACCTTC CASSMADGYTF
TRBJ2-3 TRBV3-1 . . TGTGCCAGCAGCCCTTGGCTAGGAGCGGTCACAGATACGCAGTATTTT CASSPWLGAVTDTQYF
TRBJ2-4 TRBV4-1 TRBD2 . TGCGCCAGCAGCCAAGAAAGGTCTAGCGGGAGCAGGTGGGACATTCAGTACTTC CASSQERSSGSRWDIQYF
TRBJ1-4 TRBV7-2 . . TGTGCCAGCAGCTTTCCAGGGGTGAGGTCGGGAAAACTGTTTTTT CASSFPGVRSGKLFF